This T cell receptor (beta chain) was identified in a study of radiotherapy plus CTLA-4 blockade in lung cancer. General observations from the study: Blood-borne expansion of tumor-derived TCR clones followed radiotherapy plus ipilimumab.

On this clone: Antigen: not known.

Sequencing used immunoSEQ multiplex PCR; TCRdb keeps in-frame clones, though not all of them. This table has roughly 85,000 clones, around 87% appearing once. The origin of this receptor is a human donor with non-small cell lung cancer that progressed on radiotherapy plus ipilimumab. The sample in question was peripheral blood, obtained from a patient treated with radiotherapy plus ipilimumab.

The CDR3 bases are TGTGCCAGCAGTTCCCCTTCAGGGGGCGGGGGCTACACCTTC. Protein: CASSSPSGGGGYTF. The chain recombines TRBV28 with TRBJ1-2; TRBD1 aligns across 8 bases. Trimming cost V 4 bases and J 8 bases; bases outside gene matches: 9. The CDR3 extends over 14 amino acids. Germline V lookup: CDR1 MDHEN, CDR2 SYDVKM.